The entry below gives a single T cell receptor beta chain sequence along with its context. Antigen: not known. This specimen belongs to a study of beta chain features in type 1 diabetes. General study results and limits: The cDNA sequencing approach could over-represent high-TCR-expressing cells.

Reverse transcription of all isolated RNA meant that expressed TCRB transcripts were sequenced. This table comes from immunoSEQ multiplex PCR, and its TCRdb copy is limited to in-frame clones, with some not included. The sample carries hundreds of thousands of clones, roughly two thirds recorded once. Losses at the gene ends were 5 bases for V and 2 bases for J; bases not matched to a gene: 4. The CDR3 sequence is 14 residues long. CDR1 is LNHDA and CDR2 is SQIVND in the germline V gene (reference sequence). This chain joins TRBV19 and TRBJ2-5; 8 nucleotides agree with TRBD1. What was sequenced was naive CD4+ T cells from blood. This TCR derives from a young man in good health. This CDR3 reads CASSVTGAQETQYF. The CDR3 DNA is TGTGCCAGTAGTGTGACAGGGGCTCAAGAGACCCAGTACTTC.